The 23 T cell receptor beta chains reported below all come from one sample, sequenced in a study of Graves' ophthalmopathy and Graves' hyperthyroidism (dated by TCRdb to 2017 to 2018). The sequencer was an Illumina HiSeq 2000. TCR beta CDR3 regions were amplified from RNA transcripts for repertoire sequencing. The first round of RT-PCR was done with HTBI primers and the Qiagen OneStep RT-PCR kit, and was followed by a second round of multiplex PCR, then size selection and purification. TCRdb itself trimmed the public reads at Q25 with fastp, ran MiXCR and retained productive beta chains. Identical CDR3 protein sequences are pooled into one entry, listed with their most common genes and DNA. A total of some 750,000 distinct CDR3 sequences appear in this sample, roughly two fifths of them only once. The top ten clones comprise around 40% of the sample. The sequencing input was peripheral blood. The receptors were sampled from an adult man with Graves' ophthalmopathy.

This clonotype was counted between two and nine times. This chain joins TRBV24-1 and TRBJ2-2; 8 nucleotides match TRBD1. Germline CDR1 and CDR2: KGHDR and SFDVKD. The CDR3 length is 19 residues. The J segment lost 3 bases and the V segment lost 0 bases, leaving 11 bases of the junction unmatched. In DNA form, the CDR3 reads TGTGCCACCAGTGATTTGCAACCCAGGGGGCGTGAGGACACCGGGGAGCTGTTTTTT. Its protein is CATSDLQPRGREDTGELFF.

This rearrangement joins TRBV7-2 to TRBJ2-3; D is unresolved. Between the trimmed V and J ends, which lost 9 bases and 6 bases, there was a span of 13 bases. Germline V gives CDR1 SGHTA, CDR2 FQGNSA. The length of the CDR3 is 12 residues. Written as DNA, the CDR3 is TGTGCCAGTACCCACACTGGGGATACGCAGTATTTT. This gives the protein CASTHTGDTQYF.

The J gene is TRBJ2-7, the V gene TRBV7-9; 8 bases fit TRBD1. With V trimmed by 1 base and J by 0 bases, 5 bases remained unmatched. CDR3 size: 16 residues. Per germline, CDR1 SEHNR and CDR2 FQNEAQ (reference sequence). The CDR3 sequence: CASSLGGQGLSYEQYF. The CDR3 DNA is TGTGCCAGCAGCTTAGGAGGACAGGGCCTCTCCTACGAGCAGTACTTC.

Concerning this clonotype: An end of the junction differs from the germline gene, which may be a read error. The chain couples TRBV4-1 to TRBJ2-5; 11 bases are a match to TRBD2. Germline V gives CDR1 MGHRA, CDR2 YSYEKL. The CDR3 runs to 16 residues. In DNA, the CDR3 is TGTGCCAGCAGCCAGGGGACTAGCGGAGTACAAGAGACCCAGTACTTC. Its translation: CASSQGTSGVQETQYF.

This clonotype was counted many times. This sequence joins TRBV29-1 and TRBJ2-2, with D possibly being TRBD1 (6 bases). This CDR3 comprises 14 residues. Germline CDR1 is SQVTM and CDR2 is ANQGSEA. V lost 4 bases, J lost 0 bases, and 9 bases lay in between. In nucleotides, the CDR3 is TGCAGCGTTGGTACAGGGCCGAACACCGGGGAGCTGTTTTTT. It encodes CSVGTGPNTGELFF.

In its sample, this clonotype was seen once. The chain employs TRBV11-1 and TRBJ2-7, with 10 bases aligning to TRBD2. The CDR3 length is 15 residues. CDR1 and CDR2 (germline): SGHAT, FQDESV (reference sequence). The V gene end was trimmed by 5 bases and the J gene end by 9 bases; junction bases not matched to a gene: 13. Here the CDR3 reads CASSHSGLAGDGQYF. The CDR3 coding sequence is TGTGCCAGCAGCCACTCAGGGCTAGCGGGAGATGGGCAGTACTTC.

This clonotype was counted a few times. V usage is TRBV28 and J usage is TRBJ2-7, with D uncertain. The CDR3 contains 14 residues. From germline, CDR1 is MDHEN and CDR2 SYDVKM. The V end was cut by 2 bases, the J end by 3 bases, with 11 bases between. Written as DNA, the CDR3 is TGTGCCAGCAGTTTAGAGAGCTTGGGCTACGAGCAGTACTTC. Protein sequence: CASSLESLGYEQYF. Full variable domain (missing parts from reference TRBV28 and TRBJ2-7): DVKVTQSSRYLVKRTGEKVFLECVQDMDHENMFWYRQDPGLGLRLIYFSYDVKMKEKGDIPEGYSVSREKKERFSLILESASTNQTSMYLCASSLESLGYEQYFGPGTRLTVT.

This clonotype was seen only once. The rearrangement joins TRBV19 to TRBJ1-4; TRBD1 agrees at 9 bases. The CDR3 is 17 amino acids. Unmatched junction bases numbered 7, after V lost 3 bases and J lost 2 bases. The germline V gene has CDR1 LNHDA and CDR2 SQIVND (reference sequence). The CDR3 DNA reads TGTGCCAGTAGTATCACGGGACAGGGCTCGACTAATGAAAAACTGTTTTTT. It specifies CASSITGQGSTNEKLFF.

The chain employs TRBV7-9 and TRBJ2-7, with 7 nucleotides matching TRBD1. CDR3 size: 15 residues. Germline V gives CDR1 SEHNR, CDR2 FQNEAQ (reference sequence). V trimming: 1 base; J trimming: 2 bases; junction bases outside the gene matches: 5. The CDR3 coding sequence is TGTGCCAGCAGCTTAGGGGCAGGGGGAGCCTACGAGCAGTACTTC. It yields the protein CASSLGAGGAYEQYF.

This clonotype was recorded many times. The chain joins TRBV24-1 to TRBJ2-7, with D perhaps TRBD1 or TRBD2 (5 bases each). V lost 4 bases, J lost 2 bases, and 14 bases lay in between. CDR1 and CDR2 (germline): KGHDR, SFDVKD. CDR3 length: 15 amino acids. The CDR3 loop reads CATSDVRDGAYEQYF. For the CDR3, the DNA is TGTGCCACCAGTGACGTCCGGGACGGTGCCTACGAGCAGTACTTC.

At least ten counts were recorded for this clonotype. This chain joins TRBV20-1 and TRBJ1-5; possible D gene TRBD1, 5 bases. The V end was cut by 3 bases, the J end by 4 bases, with 10 bases between. From germline, CDR1 is DFQATT and CDR2 SNEGSKA (reference sequence). The CDR3 contains 13 residues. The CDR3 region has the DNA TGCAGTGCTAGGTCGTCAGGGAATCAGCCCCAGCATTTT. Its translation is CSARSSGNQPQHF.

The rearrangement joins TRBV10-3 to TRBJ1-5; D not resolved. Germline assignment: CDR1 ENHRY and CDR2 SYGVKD. The CDR3 covers 13 residues. V dropped 10 bases and J dropped 3 bases, with 13 bases sitting between them. The CDR3 spells CASGSRDNQPQHF. The CDR3 region has the DNA TGTGCCAGCGGTTCAAGGGACAATCAGCCCCAGCATTTT.

The chain has TRBV6-5 and TRBJ1-2; D gene ambiguous. Germline assignment: CDR1 MNHEY and CDR2 SVGAGI. The CDR3 is 10 residues long. The V and J ends lost 8 bases and 5 bases respectively, with 6 bases between them. Here the CDR3 reads CASEKYGYTF. CDR3 coding DNA: TGTGCCAGCGAGAAATATGGCTACACCTTC.

Comment on this clonotype: A much bigger clone sits one base away, suggesting this may be a read error. The chain uses TRBV7-9 and TRBJ1-6, with D possibly matching TRBD1 (6 bases). Germline V gene sequence: CDR1 SEHNR, CDR2 FQNEAQ (reference sequence). This CDR3 spans 14 amino acids. Trimming shortened V by 3 bases and J by 11 bases, and 14 bases separated the two germline ends. Here the CDR3 reads CASSFQGLGPPLHF. In nucleotides, the CDR3 is TGTGCCAGCAGCTTCCAGGGGCTGGGTCCACCCCTCCACTTT. The whole variable domain, remainder taken from reference TRBV7-9 and TRBJ1-6, is DTGVSQNPRHKITKRGQNVTFRCDPISEHNRLYWYRQTLGQGPEFLTYFQNEAQLEKSRLLSDRFSAERPKGSFSTLEIQRTEQGDSAMYLCASSFQGLGPPLHFGNGTRLTVT.

The chain has TRBV7-2 and TRBJ2-5, with 10 positions matching TRBD2. The CDR3 length is 20 residues. V gave up 0 bases and J gave up 1 base; unmatched junction bases: 14. Germline loops: CDR1 SGHTA, CDR2 FQGNSA. CDR3 sequence: CASSLALLTSGLYFQETQYF. CDR3 sequence (DNA): TGTGCCAGCAGCTTAGCGCTTTTGACTAGCGGGCTTTATTTCCAAGAGACCCAGTACTTC. Full variable domain (missing parts from reference TRBV7-2 and TRBJ2-5): GAGVSQSPSNKVTEKGKDVELRCDPISGHTALYWYRQSLGQGLEFLIYFQGNSAPDKSGLPSDRFSAERTGGSVSTLTIQRTQQEDSAVYLCASSLALLTSGLYFQETQYFGPGTRLLVL.

V gene TRBV7-9 combines with J gene TRBJ2-2; TRBD2 aligns across 7 bases. Trimming removed 3 bases from V and 4 bases from J; junction bases left unmatched: 5. The CDR3 has 15 amino acids. CDR1 and CDR2 (germline): SEHNR, FQNEAQ (reference sequence). CDR3 nucleotide sequence: TGTGCCAGCAGCTTTTCGCGGGGGAGCACCGGGGAGCTGTTTTTT. Translation: CASSFSRGSTGELFF.

V gene TRBV29-1 combines with J gene TRBJ1-2, with TRBD1 as a possible D gene (5 bases). There are 12 residues in the CDR3. The germline V gene encodes CDR1 SQVTM and CDR2 ANQGSEA. Trimming stripped 4 bases from V and 5 bases from J, with 11 bases between. The CDR3 nucleotides are TGCAGCGTTGGGGGGAGGTATTATGGCTACACCTTC. Translated, it gives CSVGGRYYGYTF.

Only a few counts were recorded for this clonotype. One end of the junction varies from germline; a read error may be responsible. This CDR3 is CASSASPNRGPGGYTF. The CDR3 DNA follows: TGTGCCAGCAGTGCCTCCCCAAACAGGGGGCCGGGGGGCTACACCTTC. The genes are TRBV10-3 and TRBJ1-2; 9 bases fit TRBD1. CDR1 is ENHRY and CDR2 is SYGVKD in the germline V gene. This CDR3 has 16 residues.

This CDR3 reads CASQRGYGNTIYF. CDR3 sequence (DNA): TGTGCCAGTCAAAGGGGGTATGGAAACACCATATATTTT. This chain joins TRBV2 and TRBJ1-3; D possibly corresponds to TRBD1 (6 bases). Trimming removed 9 bases at V and 3 bases at J, with 12 bases between. The CDR3 extends over 13 amino acids. Germline CDR1 reads SNHLY; CDR2 reads FYNNEI.

With regard to this clonotype: This may arise from a read error, as a much more abundant clone is one base away. The gene calls are TRBV24-1 and TRBJ1-5, with 10 bases identical to TRBD1. V dropped 4 bases and J dropped 11; count of bases not matched to a gene: 4. The CDR3 covers 13 residues. Germline CDR1 KGHDR, CDR2 SFDVKD. CDR3 in DNA: TGTGCCACCAGTGACCCAGGGACAGGGGCCCAGCATTTT. This codes for CATSDPGTGAQHF.

The V call is TRBV24-1, the J call TRBJ2-5, with TRBD2 identical over 15 bases. V shed 4 bases and J 12 bases; nucleotides not matched to a gene: 8. This CDR3 comprises 15 residues. Germline V gene sequence: CDR1 KGHDR, CDR2 SFDVKD. CDR3 nucleotides: TGTGCCACCAGTGACCCCGGGACTAGCGGGGGGTCGGAGTACTTC. It translates to CATSDPGTSGGSEYF.

A few counts support this clonotype. The chain has TRBV5-6 and TRBJ2-5; maybe TRBD1 (6 bases). The germline V gene encodes CDR1 SGHDT and CDR2 YYEEEE. V gave up 4 bases and J gave up 2 bases, with 18 bases separating them. This CDR3 is built from 16 residues. CDR3 sequence reads: CASSLTGTDLQETQYF. The CDR3 DNA reads as TGTGCCAGCAGCCTAACAGGGACGGACCTTCAAGAGACCCAGTACTTC.

Many counts were recorded for this clonotype. V is TRBV7-8 and J is TRBJ2-7; D might be TRBD2 (6 bases). V lost 5 bases and J lost 4, with 18 bases in between. The CDR3 is 15 residues long. The germline CDR1 and CDR2 sequences are SGHVS and FQNEAQ. The CDR3 sequence: CASSLLSGSLYEQYF. The DNA for the CDR3 is TGTGCCAGCAGCCTACTATCCGGGAGTTTGTACGAGCAGTACTTC.